The present TCR beta chain was sequenced within a study of T cell changes during pregnancy in multiple sclerosis. Clones were sequenced by immunoSEQ multiplex PCR, and TCRdb holds only the in-frame ones, with some missing. Of tens of thousands of clones listed, about nine tenths were seen once; the top ten hold over 0.3%. The source was CD4+ T cells from peripheral blood mononuclear cells, collected in the third trimester of pregnancy. This clonotype was sampled from a female donor in good health, enrolled as a control in a pregnancy study.

CDR3 amino acids: CASSWDRGRDTQYF. In DNA, the CDR3 is TGTGCCAGCAGTTGGGACAGGGGGAGGGATACGCAGTATTTT. The rearrangement joins TRBV6-1 to TRBJ2-3; 11 nucleotides agree with TRBD1. The CDR3 is made up of 14 amino acids. Germline V gives CDR1 MNHNS, CDR2 SASEGT. V was pared by 5 bases and J by 6 bases, with 4 bases of the junction left unmatched.